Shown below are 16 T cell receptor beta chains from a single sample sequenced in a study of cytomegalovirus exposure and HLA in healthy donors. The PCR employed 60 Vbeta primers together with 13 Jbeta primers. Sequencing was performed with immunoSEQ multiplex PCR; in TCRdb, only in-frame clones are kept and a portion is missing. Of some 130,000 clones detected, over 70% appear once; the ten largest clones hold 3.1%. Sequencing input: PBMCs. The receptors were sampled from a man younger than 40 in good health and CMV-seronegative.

This chain's CDR3 is CASSYGQGVWQAFF. The CDR3 DNA reads TGTGCCAGCAGTTACGGACAGGGGGTATGGCAAGCTTTCTTT. This chain links TRBV6-5 with TRBJ1-1; 10 bases match TRBD1. Germline CDR1 is MNHEY and CDR2 is SVGAGI. With V trimmed by 2 bases and J by 9 bases, 6 bases remained unmatched. The CDR3 contains 14 residues.

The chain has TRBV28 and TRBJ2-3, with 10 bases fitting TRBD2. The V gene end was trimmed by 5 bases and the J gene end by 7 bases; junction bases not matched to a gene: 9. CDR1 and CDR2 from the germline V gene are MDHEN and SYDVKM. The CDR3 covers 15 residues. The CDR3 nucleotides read TGTGCCAGCAGTGGACTAGCGGAAAGCAGATATACGCAGTATTTT. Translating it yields CASSGLAESRYTQYF.

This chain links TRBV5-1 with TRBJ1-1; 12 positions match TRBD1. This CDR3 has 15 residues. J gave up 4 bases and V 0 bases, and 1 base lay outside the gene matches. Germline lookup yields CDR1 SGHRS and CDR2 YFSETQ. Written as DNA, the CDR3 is TGCGCCAGCAGCTTGGTGGGACAGGGGGCCACTGAAGCTTTCTTT. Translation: CASSLVGQGATEAFF.

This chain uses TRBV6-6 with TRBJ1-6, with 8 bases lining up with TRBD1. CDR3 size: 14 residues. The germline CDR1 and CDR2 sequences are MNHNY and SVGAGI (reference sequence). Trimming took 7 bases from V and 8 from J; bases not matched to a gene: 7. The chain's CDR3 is CASISGTGDSPLHF. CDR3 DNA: TGTGCCAGCATTTCCGGGACAGGAGATTCACCCCTCCACTTT.

For the CDR3, the DNA is TGTGCCAGCAGCTCCCCCCATATGGCGGGAAACGGATGGCAAGAGACCCAGTACTTC. This translates into CASSSPHMAGNGWQETQYF. The V and J genes are TRBV7-9 and TRBJ2-5; D is perhaps TRBD2 (6 bases). The CDR3 has 19 amino acids. V was pared by 4 bases and J by 2 bases, with 26 bases between. CDR1 SEHNR and CDR2 FQNEAQ come from the germline V gene (reference sequence).

CDR3 DNA sequence: TGTGCCATCAGTGGGCAGGGGACAGGCTCACCCCTCCACTTT. Its translation is CAISGQGTGSPLHF. The chain links TRBV10-3 to TRBJ1-6, with 8 positions matching TRBD1. The V gene's germline CDR1 is ENHRY and CDR2 SYGVKD. V shed 4 bases and J 10 bases; nucleotides not matched to a gene: 6. The CDR3 loop spans 14 amino acids.

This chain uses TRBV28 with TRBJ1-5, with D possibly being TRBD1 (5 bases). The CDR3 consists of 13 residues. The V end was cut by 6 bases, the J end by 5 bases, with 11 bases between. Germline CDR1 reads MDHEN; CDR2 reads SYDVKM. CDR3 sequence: CASRQDSYQPQHF. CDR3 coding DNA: TGTGCCAGCAGACAAGACAGTTATCAGCCCCAGCATTTT.

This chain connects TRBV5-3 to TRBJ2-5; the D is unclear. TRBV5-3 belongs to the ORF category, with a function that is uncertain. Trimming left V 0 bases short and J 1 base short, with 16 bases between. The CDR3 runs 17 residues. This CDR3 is CARSLAINGEFQETQYF. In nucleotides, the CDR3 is TGTGCCAGAAGCTTGGCCATTAACGGAGAATTCCAAGAGACCCAGTACTTC.

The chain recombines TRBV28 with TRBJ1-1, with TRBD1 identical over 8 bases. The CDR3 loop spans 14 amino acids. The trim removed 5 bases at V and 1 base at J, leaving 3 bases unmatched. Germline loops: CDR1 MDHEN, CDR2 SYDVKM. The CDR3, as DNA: TGTGCCAGCAGTGCCGGGACAGGGAACACTGAAGCTTTCTTT. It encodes CASSAGTGNTEAFF.

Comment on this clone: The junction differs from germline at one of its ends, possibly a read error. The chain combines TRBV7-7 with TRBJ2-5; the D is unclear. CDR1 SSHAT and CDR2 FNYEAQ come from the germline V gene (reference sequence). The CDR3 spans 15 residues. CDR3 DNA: TGTGCTAGCAGCTTGGCCCCTGCAGGTCGGGAGACCCAGTACTTC. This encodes CASSLAPAGRETQYF.

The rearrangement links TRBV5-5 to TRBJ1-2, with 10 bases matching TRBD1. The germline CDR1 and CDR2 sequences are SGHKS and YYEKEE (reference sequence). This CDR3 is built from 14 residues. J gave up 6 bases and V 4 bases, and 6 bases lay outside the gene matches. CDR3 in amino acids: CASSQGQGNHGYTF. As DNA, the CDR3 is TGTGCCAGCAGCCAGGGACAGGGGAACCATGGCTACACCTTC.

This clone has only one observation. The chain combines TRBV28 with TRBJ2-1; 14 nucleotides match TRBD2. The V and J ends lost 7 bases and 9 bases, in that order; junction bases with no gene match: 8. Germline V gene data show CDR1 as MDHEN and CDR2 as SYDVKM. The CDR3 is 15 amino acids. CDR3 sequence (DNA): TGTGCCAGCACCCGACGGGGACTAGCGGGAGTTGAGCAGTTCTTC. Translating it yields CASTRRGLAGVEQFF.

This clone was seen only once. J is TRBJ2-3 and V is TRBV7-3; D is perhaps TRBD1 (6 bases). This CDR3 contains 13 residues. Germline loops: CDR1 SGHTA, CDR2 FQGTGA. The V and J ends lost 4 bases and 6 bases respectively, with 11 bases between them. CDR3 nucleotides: TGTGCCAGCAGCTCTACAGGGTCTGATACGCAGTATTTT. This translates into CASSSTGSDTQYF.

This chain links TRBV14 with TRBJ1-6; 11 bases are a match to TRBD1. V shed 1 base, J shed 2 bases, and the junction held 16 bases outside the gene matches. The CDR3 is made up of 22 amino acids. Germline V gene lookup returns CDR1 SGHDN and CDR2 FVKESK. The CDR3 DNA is TGTGCCAGCAGCCAAGCCGGGACAGGGGGTGATAGAGTAGCGGCCTATAATTCACCCCTCCACTTT. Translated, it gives CASSQAGTGGDRVAAYNSPLHF.

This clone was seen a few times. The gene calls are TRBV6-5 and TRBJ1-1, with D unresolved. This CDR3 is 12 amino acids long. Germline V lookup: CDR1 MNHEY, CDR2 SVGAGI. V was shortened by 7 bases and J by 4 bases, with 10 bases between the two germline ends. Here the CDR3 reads CASTSRGTEAFF. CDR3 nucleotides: TGTGCCAGCACTTCGAGAGGCACTGAAGCTTTCTTT.

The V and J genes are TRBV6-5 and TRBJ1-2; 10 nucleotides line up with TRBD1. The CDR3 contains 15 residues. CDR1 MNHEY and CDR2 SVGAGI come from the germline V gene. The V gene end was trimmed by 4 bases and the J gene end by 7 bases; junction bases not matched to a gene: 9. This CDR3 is CASSSRGTGDLGYTF. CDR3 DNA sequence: TGTGCCAGCAGTTCCAGGGGGACAGGGGATCTTGGCTACACCTTC.